The 17 T cell receptor beta chains given below trace back to one sample, sequenced in a study of blood T cell repertoires in COVID-19. Clones were sequenced by immunoSEQ multiplex PCR, and TCRdb holds only the in-frame ones, with some missing. The repertoire holds about 410,000 clones, with approximately 89% as singletons. Sequencing was performed on peripheral blood. These receptors all come from a woman between 40 and 50 years old with COVID-19, enrolled during active disease.

The V gene is TRBV5-1, the J gene TRBJ1-1, with a possible D match to TRBD1 (6 bases). Trimming pared 3 bases from V and 5 bases from J, leaving 20 bases between. The CDR3 extends over 16 amino acids. Germline V gene data show CDR1 as SGHRS and CDR2 as YFSETQ. CDR3 coding DNA: TGCGCCAGCAGCTCTTACCCAACAGGGCTCGGGACTGAAGCTTTCTTT. It codes for CASSSYPTGLGTEAFF. The full variable domain, its missing parts supplied by reference TRBV5-1 and TRBJ1-1, is KAGVTQTPRYLIKTRGQQVTLSCSPISGHRSVSWYQQTPGQGLQFLFEYFSETQRNKGNFPGRFSGRQFSNSRSEMNVSTLELGDSALYLCASSSYPTGLGTEAFFGQGTRLTVV.

V and J are TRBV7-2 and TRBJ2-3; D gene unclear. V gave up 5 bases and J gave up 2 bases, with 5 bases separating them. Per the germline V gene, CDR1 is SGHTA and CDR2 is FQGNSA. The CDR3 extends over 12 amino acids. The CDR3 here is CASSPFTDTQYF. CDR3 nucleotides: TGTGCCAGCAGCCCATTCACAGATACGCAGTATTTT.

The rearrangement links TRBV4-2 to TRBJ1-1; D might be TRBD1 (5 bases). This CDR3 is 14 amino acids long. The germline CDR1 and CDR2 sequences are LGHNA and YNFKEQ. V shed 0 bases and J shed 6 bases, with 11 bases lying between them. CDR3 sequence (DNA): TGTGCCAGCAGCCAAGATCTTTTAGGGGCTGAAGCTTTCTTT. It yields the protein CASSQDLLGAEAFF.

The chain carries TRBV5-1 and TRBJ1-2, with TRBD1 matching over 9 bases. Germline CDR1 SGHRS, CDR2 YFSETQ. V was clipped by 4 bases and J by 6 bases; unmatched bases: 10. The CDR3 is 15 amino acids. The CDR3 region has the DNA TGCGCCAGCAGCCCGGGGACAGGGTACAGGGATGGCTACACCTTC. Its translation is CASSPGTGYRDGYTF.

In nucleotides, the CDR3 is TGTGCCAGCACCCGGCGTGAGAGGAGTTCCTACAATGAGCAGTTCTTC. Protein: CASTRRERSSYNEQFF. This chain joins TRBV7-2 and TRBJ2-1; no clear D. The ends were cut back, 7 bases at V and 1 base at J, with 17 bases in the middle. In germline, CDR1 is SGHTA, CDR2 FQGNSA. This CDR3 spans 16 amino acids.

The chain carries TRBV6-4 and TRBJ2-7; 7 positions agree with TRBD2. CDR3 length: 15 residues. Germline CDR1 reads MRHNA; CDR2 reads SNTAGT. J gave up 4 bases and V 6 bases, and 12 bases lay outside the gene matches. CDR3 DNA: TGTGCCAGCAGACCCGGGGAGGGAGGGCGTTACGAGCAGTACTTC. It encodes CASRPGEGGRYEQYF.

V gene TRBV7-8 combines with J gene TRBJ1-4; TRBD1 matches at 8 bases. The CDR3 consists of 14 residues. Per germline, CDR1 SGHVS and CDR2 FQNEAQ. J was trimmed by 8 bases and V by 5 bases; bases with no gene match: 7. CDR3 sequence (DNA): TGTGCCAGCAGCCGCGGACAGGGTCGGGAAAAACTGTTTTTT. Translation: CASSRGQGREKLFF.

CDR3 in DNA: TGTGCCAGCAGCTTGGTCGGCCCGGCGGTTGAAAAACTGTTTTTT. Protein: CASSLVGPAVEKLFF. The rearrangement joins TRBV5-6 to TRBJ1-4; D remains ambiguous. Trimming shortened V by 0 bases and J by 7 bases, and 13 bases separated the two germline ends. In germline, CDR1 is SGHDT, CDR2 YYEEEE. The CDR3 has 15 residues.

This clone was observed a handful of times. The chain recombines TRBV19 with TRBJ1-2, with D possibly being TRBD1 (6 bases). The CDR3 consists of 14 residues. Germline CDR1 LNHDA, CDR2 SQIVND (reference sequence). Trimming cost V 3 bases and J 4 bases, with 12 bases left between them. The CDR3 region is CASSIRGATYGYTF. CDR3 bases: TGTGCCAGTAGTATCCGGGGGGCGACCTATGGCTACACCTTC.

V usage is TRBV5-1 and J usage is TRBJ2-1; possibly TRBD1 for D (5 bases). The CDR3 is 15 amino acids. V was pared by 1 base and J by 1 base, with 9 bases between. The germline V gene encodes CDR1 SGHRS and CDR2 YFSETQ. The DNA for the CDR3 is TGCGCCAGCAGCTTGTTGACAGCATCCTACAATGAGCAGTTCTTC. Protein sequence: CASSLLTASYNEQFF. Full variable domain (remainder filled in from reference TRBV5-1 and TRBJ2-1): KAGVTQTPRYLIKTRGQQVTLSCSPISGHRSVSWYQQTPGQGLQFLFEYFSETQRNKGNFPGRFSGRQFSNSRSEMNVSTLELGDSALYLCASSLLTASYNEQFFGPGTRLTVL.

This clone was recorded a few times. This rearrangement joins TRBV7-2 to TRBJ1-2; TRBD1 matches at 9 bases. The V gene end was trimmed by 5 bases and the J gene end by 0 bases; junction bases not matched to a gene: 4. This CDR3 is built from 15 residues. The germline V gene has CDR1 SGHTA and CDR2 FQGNSA. The CDR3 DNA is TGTGCCAGCAGCGGGCGGACAGGGGCTAACTATGGCTACACCTTC. It translates to CASSGRTGANYGYTF.

The chain carries TRBV27 and TRBJ2-1; possible D gene TRBD1, 6 bases. V lost 6 bases and J lost 8, with 20 bases in between. The CDR3 length is 15 residues. Germline assignment: CDR1 MNHEY and CDR2 SMNVEV (reference sequence). DNA for the CDR3: TGTGCCAGCAGCATCAGGGGTACGAGGGTTGATGAGCAGTTCTTC. Translation gives CASSIRGTRVDEQFF.

The rearrangement uses TRBV28 and TRBJ2-2, with 14 bases lining up with TRBD2. Trimming at V came to 2 bases and at J to 7 bases, leaving 6 bases not matched to a gene. CDR3 size: 17 residues. In germline, CDR1 is MDHEN, CDR2 SYDVKM. CDR3 in amino acids: CASSLPGLAGGFGELFF. The CDR3 DNA is TGTGCCAGCAGTTTACCCGGACTAGCGGGAGGCTTCGGGGAGCTGTTTTTT.

The table lists this clone with a count of one. This chain's CDR3 is CASSRGQGAGGEQFF. The CDR3 region has the DNA TGCGCCAGCAGCCGAGGACAGGGCGCCGGGGGTGAGCAGTTCTTC. The chain is built from TRBV5-1 and TRBJ2-1; 8 bases are shared with TRBD1. CDR1 and CDR2 from the germline V gene are SGHRS and YFSETQ. The trim removed 4 bases at V and 9 bases at J, leaving 12 bases unmatched. This CDR3 is built from 15 residues.

The V call is TRBV30, the J call TRBJ1-3; 7 bases map to TRBD1. Germline values: CDR1 GTSNPN, CDR2 SVGIG (reference sequence). The V gene end was trimmed by 5 bases and the J gene end by 7 bases; junction bases not matched to a gene: 8. The CDR3 has 13 residues. The CDR3 nucleotides read TGTGCCTGGGGATTACAGGGGTGGAACACCATATATTTT. Amino acids: CAWGLQGWNTIYF.

The chain carries TRBV6-6 and TRBJ2-4, with 8 positions matching TRBD2. Germline CDR1 MNHNY, CDR2 SVGAGI (reference sequence). Trimming removed 7 bases from V and 0 bases from J; junction bases left unmatched: 8. This CDR3 is built from 16 residues. The CDR3 reads CASISGMGLAKNIQYF. The CDR3 DNA follows: TGTGCCAGCATTAGCGGGATGGGCCTAGCCAAAAACATTCAGTACTTC.

The chain joins TRBV27 to TRBJ1-1; TRBD1 matches at 8 bases. Germline V gene sequence: CDR1 MNHEY, CDR2 SMNVEV (reference sequence). CDR3 length equals 17 residues. V shed 2 bases, J shed 1 base, and the junction held 9 bases outside the gene matches. In DNA form, the CDR3 reads TGTGCCAGCAGTTTAATCTGGCAGGGGGCTGGGAACACTGAAGCTTTCTTT. Its translation is CASSLIWQGAGNTEAFF.